This entry features one T cell receptor (beta chain) sequence. This CDR3 is built from 16 residues. The junction had 11 bases not matched to a gene; V was cut back by 4 bases and J by 10 bases. Germline CDR1 is SGHAT and CDR2 is FQDESV (reference sequence). These data belong to a study of blood T cell repertoires in COVID-19. For the study at large: Italy, Spain and the United States were the sources of the convalescent and acute COVID-19 samples. PBMCs, B-cell-depleted T cells, or T cells were the source of the cDNA or gDNA that made up the material.

As processed by the authors: Reference gene primer amplification in the assay estimated nucleated cell counts. Profiling relied on immunoSEQ multiplex PCR, and the TCRdb table lists in-frame clones only, not all of them. V and J calls plus clone size are reproduced from that table; the DNA served to infer D and trimming. The top ten hold approximately 4.9% of the sample, which has hundreds of thousands of clones, approximately 86% seen once. This rearrangement joins TRBV11-1 to TRBJ1-6; 9 nucleotides match TRBD1. The specimen sequenced was peripheral blood. This clonotype originated in a woman at least 80 years old with active or convalescent COVID-19. CDR3 coding DNA: TGTGCCAGCAGCTCCGGGACAGGGCTTTTGGACTCACCCCTCCACTTT. This codes for CASSSGTGLLDSPLHF.